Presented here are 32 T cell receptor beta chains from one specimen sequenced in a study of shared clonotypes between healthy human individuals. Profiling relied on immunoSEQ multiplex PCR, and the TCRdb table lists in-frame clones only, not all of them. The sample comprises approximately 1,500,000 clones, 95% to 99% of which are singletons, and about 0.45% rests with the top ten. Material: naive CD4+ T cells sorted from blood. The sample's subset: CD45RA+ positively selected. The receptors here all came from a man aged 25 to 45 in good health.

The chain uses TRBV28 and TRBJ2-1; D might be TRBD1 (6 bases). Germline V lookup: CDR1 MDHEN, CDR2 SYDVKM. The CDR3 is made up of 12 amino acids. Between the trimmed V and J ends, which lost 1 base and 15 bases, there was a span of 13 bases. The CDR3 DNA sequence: TGTGCCAGCAGTTTATTGGTACAGGGAATGTTCTTC. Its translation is CASSLLVQGMFF. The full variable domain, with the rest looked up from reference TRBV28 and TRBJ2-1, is DVKVTQSSRYLVKRTGEKVFLECVQDMDHENMFWYRQDPGLGLRLIYFSYDVKMKEKGDIPEGYSVSREKKERFSLILESASTNQTSMYLCASSLLVQGMFFGPGTRLTVL.

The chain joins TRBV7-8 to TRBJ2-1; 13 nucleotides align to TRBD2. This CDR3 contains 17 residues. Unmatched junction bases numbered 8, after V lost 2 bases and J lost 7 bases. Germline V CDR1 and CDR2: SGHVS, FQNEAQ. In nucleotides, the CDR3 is TGTGCCAGCAGCTTACTGTTGAGGACTAGCGGGAGTAATGAGCAGTTCTTC. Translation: CASSLLLRTSGSNEQFF.

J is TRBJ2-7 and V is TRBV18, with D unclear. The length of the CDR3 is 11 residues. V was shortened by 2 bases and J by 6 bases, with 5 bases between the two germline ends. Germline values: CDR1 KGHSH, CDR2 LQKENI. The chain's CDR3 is CASSPDAEQYF. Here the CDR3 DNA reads TGTGCCAGCTCACCAGACGCCGAGCAGTACTTC.

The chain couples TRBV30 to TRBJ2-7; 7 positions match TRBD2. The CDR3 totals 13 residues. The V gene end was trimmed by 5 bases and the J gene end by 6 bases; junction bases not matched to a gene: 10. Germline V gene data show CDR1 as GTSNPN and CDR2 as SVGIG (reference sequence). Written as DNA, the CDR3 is TGTGCCTGGGGACCGGGACTACCCTCCGAGCAGTACTTC. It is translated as CAWGPGLPSEQYF. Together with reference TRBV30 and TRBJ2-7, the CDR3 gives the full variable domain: SQTIHQWPATLVQPVGSPLSLECTVEGTSNPNLYWYRQAAGRGLQLLFYSVGIGQISSEVPQNLSASRPQDRQFILSSKKLLLSDSGFYLCAWGPGLPSEQYFGPGTRLTVT.

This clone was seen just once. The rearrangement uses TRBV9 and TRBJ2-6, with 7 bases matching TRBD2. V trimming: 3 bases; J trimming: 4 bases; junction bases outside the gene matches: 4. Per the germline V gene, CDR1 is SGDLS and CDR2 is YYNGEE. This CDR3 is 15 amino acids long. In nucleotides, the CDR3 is TGTGCCAGCAGCGCCTCCGGGAGGGGGGCCAACGTCCTGACTTTC. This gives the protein CASSASGRGANVLTF. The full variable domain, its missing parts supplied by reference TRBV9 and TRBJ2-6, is DSGVTQTPKHLITATGQRVTLRCSPRSGDLSVYWYQQSLDQGLQFLIQYYNGEERAKGNILERFSAQQFPDLHSELNLSSLELGDSALYFCASSASGRGANVLTFGAGSRLTVL.

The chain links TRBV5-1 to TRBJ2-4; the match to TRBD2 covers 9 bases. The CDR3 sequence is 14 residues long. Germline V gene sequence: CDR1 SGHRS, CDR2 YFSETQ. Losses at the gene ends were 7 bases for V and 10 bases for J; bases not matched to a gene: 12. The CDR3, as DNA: TGCGCCAGCCGCGAATATAGCGGGAGAGGGATTCAGTACTTC. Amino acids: CASREYSGRGIQYF.

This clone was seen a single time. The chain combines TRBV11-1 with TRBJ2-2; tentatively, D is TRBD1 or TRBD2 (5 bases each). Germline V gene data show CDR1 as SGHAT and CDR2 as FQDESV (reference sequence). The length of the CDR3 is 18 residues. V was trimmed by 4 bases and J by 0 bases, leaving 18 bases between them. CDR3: CASSYNKGTTSNTGELFF. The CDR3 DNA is TGTGCCAGCAGCTATAACAAGGGGACGACGTCGAACACCGGGGAGCTGTTTTTT.

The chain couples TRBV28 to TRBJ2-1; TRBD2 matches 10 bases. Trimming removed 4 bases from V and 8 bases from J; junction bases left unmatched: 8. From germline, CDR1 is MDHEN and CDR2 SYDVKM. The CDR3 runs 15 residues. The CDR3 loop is CASSSSSGSIDEQFF. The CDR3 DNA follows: TGTGCCAGCAGTTCCTCTAGCGGGAGTATCGATGAGCAGTTCTTC.

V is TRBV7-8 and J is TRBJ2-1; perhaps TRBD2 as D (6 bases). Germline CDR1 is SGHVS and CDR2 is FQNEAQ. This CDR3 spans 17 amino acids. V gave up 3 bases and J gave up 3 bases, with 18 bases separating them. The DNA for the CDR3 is TGTGCCAGCAGCTTTCGGCAGGCGGGAAGTTACTACAATGAGCAGTTCTTC. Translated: CASSFRQAGSYYNEQFF.

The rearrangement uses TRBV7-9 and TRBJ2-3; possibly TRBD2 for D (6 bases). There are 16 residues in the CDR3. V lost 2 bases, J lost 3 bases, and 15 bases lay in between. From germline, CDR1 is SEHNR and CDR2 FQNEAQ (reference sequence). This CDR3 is CASSLMGRRGTDTQYF. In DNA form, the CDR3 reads TGTGCCAGCAGCTTAATGGGGCGGAGGGGTACAGATACGCAGTATTTT.

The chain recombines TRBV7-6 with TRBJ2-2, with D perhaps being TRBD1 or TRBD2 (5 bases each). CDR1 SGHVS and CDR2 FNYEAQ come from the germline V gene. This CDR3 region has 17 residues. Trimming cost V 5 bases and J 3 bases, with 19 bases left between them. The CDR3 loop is CASSPRGPWGHTGELFF. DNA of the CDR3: TGTGCCAGCAGCCCCCGGGGCCCCTGGGGACACACCGGGGAGCTGTTTTTT.

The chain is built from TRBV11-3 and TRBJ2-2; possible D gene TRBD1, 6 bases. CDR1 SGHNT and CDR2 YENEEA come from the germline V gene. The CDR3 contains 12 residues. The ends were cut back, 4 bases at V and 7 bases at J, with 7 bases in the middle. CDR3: CASSSDSGELFF. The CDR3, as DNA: TGTGCCAGCAGCTCGGACAGCGGGGAGCTGTTTTTT.

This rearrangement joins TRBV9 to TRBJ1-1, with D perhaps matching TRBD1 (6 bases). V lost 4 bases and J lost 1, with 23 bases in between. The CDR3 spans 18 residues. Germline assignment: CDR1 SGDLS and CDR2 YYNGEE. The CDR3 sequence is CASSPRGVGGRGNTEAFF. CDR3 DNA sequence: TGTGCCAGCAGCCCAAGAGGGGTGGGCGGCAGGGGGAACACTGAAGCTTTCTTT.

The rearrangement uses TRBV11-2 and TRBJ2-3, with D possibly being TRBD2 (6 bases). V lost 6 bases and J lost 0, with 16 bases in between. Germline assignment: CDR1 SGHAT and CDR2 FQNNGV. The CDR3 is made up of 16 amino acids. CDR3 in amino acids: CASSLLAPGSTDTQYF. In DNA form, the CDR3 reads TGTGCCAGCAGTTTGCTAGCGCCGGGGAGCACAGATACGCAGTATTTT.

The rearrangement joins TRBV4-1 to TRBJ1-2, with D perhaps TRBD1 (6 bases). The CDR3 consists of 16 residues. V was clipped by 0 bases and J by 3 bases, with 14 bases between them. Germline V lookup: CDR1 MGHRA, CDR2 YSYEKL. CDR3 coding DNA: TGCGCCAGCAGCCAAGAGGGGGCCAGGGGAGACTATGGCTACACCTTC. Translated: CASSQEGARGDYGYTF.

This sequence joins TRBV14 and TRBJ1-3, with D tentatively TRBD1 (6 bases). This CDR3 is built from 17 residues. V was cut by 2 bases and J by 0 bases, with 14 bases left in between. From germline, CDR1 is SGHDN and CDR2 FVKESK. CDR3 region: CASSQLQGTASGNTIYF. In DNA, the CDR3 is TGTGCCAGCAGCCAACTACAGGGCACCGCCTCTGGAAACACCATATATTTT.

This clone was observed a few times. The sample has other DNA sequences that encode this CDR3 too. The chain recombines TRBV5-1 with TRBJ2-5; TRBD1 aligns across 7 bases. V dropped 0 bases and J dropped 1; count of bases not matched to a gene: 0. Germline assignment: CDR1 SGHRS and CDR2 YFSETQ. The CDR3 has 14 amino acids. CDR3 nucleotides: TGCGCCAGCAGCTTGGGACAGGGCCAAGAGACCCAGTACTTC. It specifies CASSLGQGQETQYF.

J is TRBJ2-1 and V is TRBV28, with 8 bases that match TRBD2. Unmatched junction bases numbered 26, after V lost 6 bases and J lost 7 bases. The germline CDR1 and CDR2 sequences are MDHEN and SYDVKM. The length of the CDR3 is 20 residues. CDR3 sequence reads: CASRLPRGTSGGTNTNEQFF. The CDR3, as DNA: TGTGCCAGCAGACTCCCTAGGGGAACTAGCGGAGGTACTAACACGAATGAGCAGTTCTTC.

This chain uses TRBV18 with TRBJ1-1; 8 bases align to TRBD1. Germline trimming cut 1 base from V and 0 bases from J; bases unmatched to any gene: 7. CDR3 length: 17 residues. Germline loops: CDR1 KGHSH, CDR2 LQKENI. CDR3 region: CASSPLGTGSLNTEAFF. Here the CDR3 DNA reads TGTGCCAGCTCACCACTTGGGACAGGTAGTCTGAACACTGAAGCTTTCTTT. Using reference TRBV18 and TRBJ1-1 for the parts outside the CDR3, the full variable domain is NAGVMQNPRHLVRRRGQEARLRCSPMKGHSHVYWYRQLPEEGLKFMVYLQKENIIDESGMPKERFSAEFPKEGPSILRIQQVVRGDSAAYFCASSPLGTGSLNTEAFFGQGTRLTVV.

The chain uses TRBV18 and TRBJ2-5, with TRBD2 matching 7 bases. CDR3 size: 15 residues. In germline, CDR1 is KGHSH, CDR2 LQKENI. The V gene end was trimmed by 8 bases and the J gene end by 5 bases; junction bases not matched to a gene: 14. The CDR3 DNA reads TGTGCCAGCACATACATGCCCAGGGACTACGAGACCCAGTACTTC. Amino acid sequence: CASTYMPRDYETQYF.

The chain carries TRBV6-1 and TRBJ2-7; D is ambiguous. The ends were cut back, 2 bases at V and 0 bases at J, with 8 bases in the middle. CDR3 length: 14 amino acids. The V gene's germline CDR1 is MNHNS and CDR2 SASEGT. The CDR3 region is CASSEQARSYEQYF. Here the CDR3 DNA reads TGTGCCAGCAGTGAACAGGCCCGCTCCTACGAGCAGTACTTC.

The CDR3 DNA is TGTGCCAGCAGCGAGGGAAACGGGTATCAGCCCCAGCATTTT. Its translation: CASSEGNGYQPQHF. This chain joins TRBV9 and TRBJ1-5; D not certain. Trimming took 3 bases from V and 5 from J, leaving 12 bases between them. The germline CDR1 and CDR2 sequences are SGDLS and YYNGEE. The CDR3 length is 14 residues.

The CDR3 protein is CASSFRGITGELFF. CDR3 DNA sequence: TGTGCCAGCAGCTTTCGGGGGATCACCGGGGAGCTGTTTTTT. The chain combines TRBV5-8 with TRBJ2-2; a weak D match, TRBD2 (6 bases). CDR1 and CDR2 (germline): SGHTS, YDEGEE. This CDR3 comprises 14 residues. Trimming removed 2 bases at V and 4 bases at J, with 9 bases between.

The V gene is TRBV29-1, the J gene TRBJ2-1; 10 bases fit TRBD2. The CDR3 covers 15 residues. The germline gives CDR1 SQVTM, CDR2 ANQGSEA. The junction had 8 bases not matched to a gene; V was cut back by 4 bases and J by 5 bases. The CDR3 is CSVVSGRSFDNEQFF. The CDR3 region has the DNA TGCAGCGTTGTTAGCGGGAGGTCATTCGACAATGAGCAGTTCTTC.

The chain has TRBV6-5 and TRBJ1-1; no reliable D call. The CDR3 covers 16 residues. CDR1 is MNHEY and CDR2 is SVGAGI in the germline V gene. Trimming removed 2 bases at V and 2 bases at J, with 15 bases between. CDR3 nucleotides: TGTGCCAGCAGTTACGACCGTCCGCGGCTCAACACTGAAGCTTTCTTT. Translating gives CASSYDRPRLNTEAFF.

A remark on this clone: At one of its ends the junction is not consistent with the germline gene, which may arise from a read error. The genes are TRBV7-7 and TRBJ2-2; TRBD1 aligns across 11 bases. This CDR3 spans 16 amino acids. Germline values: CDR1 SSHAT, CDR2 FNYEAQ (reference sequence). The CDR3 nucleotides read TGTGCTAGCAGCTCTCGGACAGGGGGCGGCACCGGGGAGCTGTTTTTT. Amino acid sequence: CASSSRTGGGTGELFF.

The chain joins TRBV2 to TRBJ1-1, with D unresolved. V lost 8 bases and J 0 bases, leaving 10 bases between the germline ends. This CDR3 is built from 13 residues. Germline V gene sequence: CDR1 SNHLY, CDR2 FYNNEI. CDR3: CASVKGMNTEAFF. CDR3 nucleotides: TGTGCCAGCGTTAAGGGAATGAACACTGAAGCTTTCTTT.

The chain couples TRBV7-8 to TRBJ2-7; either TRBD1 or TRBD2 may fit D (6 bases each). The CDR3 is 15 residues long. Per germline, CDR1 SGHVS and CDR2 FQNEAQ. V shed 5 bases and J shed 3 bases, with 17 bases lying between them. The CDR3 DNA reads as TGTGCCAGCAGCCCGGGGGCGGGGCCCTACTACGAGCAGTACTTC. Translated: CASSPGAGPYYEQYF. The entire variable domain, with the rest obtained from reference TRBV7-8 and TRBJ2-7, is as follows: GAGVSQSPRYKVAKRGQDVALRCDPISGHVSLFWYQQALGQGPEFLTYFQNEAQLDKSGLPSDRFFAERPEGSVSTLKIQRTQQEDSAVYLCASSPGAGPYYEQYFGPGTRLTVT.

This chain's CDR3 is CASSSSRGTYEQYF. CDR3 DNA: TGTGCCAGCAGCTCGAGCAGGGGAACCTACGAGCAGTACTTC. V is TRBV5-4 and J is TRBJ2-7, with D perhaps matching TRBD1 (6 bases). Germline values: CDR1 SGHNT, CDR2 YYREEE (reference sequence). The V gene lost 3 bases and the J gene lost 2 bases, with 12 bases spanning the gap. The CDR3 is 14 residues long.

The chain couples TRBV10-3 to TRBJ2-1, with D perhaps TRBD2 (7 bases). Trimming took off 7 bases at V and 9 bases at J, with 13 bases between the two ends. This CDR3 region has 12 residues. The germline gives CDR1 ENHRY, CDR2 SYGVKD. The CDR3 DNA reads TGTGCCATCACTCGGGGGGCAGGTGAGCAGTTCTTC. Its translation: CAITRGAGEQFF.

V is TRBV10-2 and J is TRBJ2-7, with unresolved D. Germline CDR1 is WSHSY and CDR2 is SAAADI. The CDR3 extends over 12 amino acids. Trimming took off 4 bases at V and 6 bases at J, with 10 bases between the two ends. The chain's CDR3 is CASSVSPLEQYF. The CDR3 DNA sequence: TGCGCCAGCAGTGTCTCTCCTCTCGAGCAGTACTTC.

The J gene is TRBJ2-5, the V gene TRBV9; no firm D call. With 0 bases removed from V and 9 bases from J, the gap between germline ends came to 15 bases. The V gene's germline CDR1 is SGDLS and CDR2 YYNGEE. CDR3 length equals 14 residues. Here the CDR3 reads CASSVEGQPLAQYF. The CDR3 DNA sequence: TGTGCCAGCAGCGTAGAAGGGCAGCCTCTGGCCCAGTACTTC.